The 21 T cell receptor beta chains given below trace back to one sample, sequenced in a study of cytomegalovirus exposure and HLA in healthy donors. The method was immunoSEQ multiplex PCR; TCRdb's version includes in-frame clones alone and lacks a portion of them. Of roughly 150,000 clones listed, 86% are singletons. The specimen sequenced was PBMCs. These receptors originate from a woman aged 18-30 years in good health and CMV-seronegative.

The CDR3 coding sequence is TGTGCCAGCAGCTCCGGACAGGGGAGGGTTACCCAGCATTTT. Translated: CASSSGQGRVTQHF. The chain carries TRBV5-6 and TRBJ1-5; 9 nucleotides line up with TRBD1. Unmatched junction bases numbered 9, after V lost 3 bases and J lost 11 bases. There are 14 residues in the CDR3. CDR1 and CDR2 from the germline V gene are SGHDT and YYEEEE.

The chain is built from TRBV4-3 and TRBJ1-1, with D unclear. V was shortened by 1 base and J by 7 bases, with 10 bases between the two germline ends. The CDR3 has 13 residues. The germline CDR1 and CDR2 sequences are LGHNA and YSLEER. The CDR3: CASSQGTALEAFF. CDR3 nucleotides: TGCGCCAGCAGCCAAGGAACAGCCCTTGAAGCTTTCTTT.

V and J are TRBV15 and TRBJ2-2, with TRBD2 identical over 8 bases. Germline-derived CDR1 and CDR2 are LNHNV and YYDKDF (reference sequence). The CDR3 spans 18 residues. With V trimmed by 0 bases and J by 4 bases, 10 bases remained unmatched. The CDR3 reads CATSRDRRTSLITGELFF. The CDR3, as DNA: TGTGCCACCAGCAGAGATCGACGGACTAGCCTGATCACCGGGGAGCTGTTTTTT.

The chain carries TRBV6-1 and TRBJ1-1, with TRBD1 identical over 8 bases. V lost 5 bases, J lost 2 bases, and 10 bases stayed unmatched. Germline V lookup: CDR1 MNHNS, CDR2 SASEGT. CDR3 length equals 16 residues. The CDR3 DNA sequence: TGTGCCAGCAGTAAAGGGGGAGACAGGGGAAACACTGAAGCTTTCTTT. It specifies CASSKGGDRGNTEAFF.

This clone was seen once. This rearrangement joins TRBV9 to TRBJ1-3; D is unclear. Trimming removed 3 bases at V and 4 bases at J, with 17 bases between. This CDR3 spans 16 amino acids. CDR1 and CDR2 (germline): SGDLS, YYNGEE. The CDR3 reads CASSAHLEQPGNTIYF. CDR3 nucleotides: TGTGCCAGCAGCGCCCATTTGGAGCAGCCGGGAAACACCATATATTTT.

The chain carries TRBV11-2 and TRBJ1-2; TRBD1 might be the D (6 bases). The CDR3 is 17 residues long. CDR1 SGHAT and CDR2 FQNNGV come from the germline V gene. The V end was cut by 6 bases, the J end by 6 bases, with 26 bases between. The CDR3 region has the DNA TGTGCCAGCAGATCCCTAACCGGGACATTCGTTCGGGATGGCTACACCTTC. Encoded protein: CASRSLTGTFVRDGYTF.

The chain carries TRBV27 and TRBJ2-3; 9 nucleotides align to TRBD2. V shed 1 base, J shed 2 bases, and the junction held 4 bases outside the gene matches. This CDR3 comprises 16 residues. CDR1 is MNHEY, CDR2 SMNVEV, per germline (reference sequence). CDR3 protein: CASSLYLAGNTDTQYF. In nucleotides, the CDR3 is TGTGCCAGCAGTTTATATCTAGCGGGGAACACAGATACGCAGTATTTT.

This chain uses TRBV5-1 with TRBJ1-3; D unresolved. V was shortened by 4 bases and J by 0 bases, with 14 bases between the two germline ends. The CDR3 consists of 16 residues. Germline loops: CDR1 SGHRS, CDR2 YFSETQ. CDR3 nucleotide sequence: TGCGCCAGCAGCCGCACCTGGGCGTCCTCTGGAAACACCATATATTTT. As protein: CASSRTWASSGNTIYF. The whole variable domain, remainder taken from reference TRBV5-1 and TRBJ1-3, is KAGVTQTPRYLIKTRGQQVTLSCSPISGHRSVSWYQQTPGQGLQFLFEYFSETQRNKGNFPGRFSGRQFSNSRSEMNVSTLELGDSALYLCASSRTWASSGNTIYFGEGSWLTVV.

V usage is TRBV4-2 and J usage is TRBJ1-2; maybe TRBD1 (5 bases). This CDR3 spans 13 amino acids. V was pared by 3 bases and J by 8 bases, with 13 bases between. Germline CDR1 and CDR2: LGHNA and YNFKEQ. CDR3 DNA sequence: TGTGCCAGCAGCCAGGTTACGGGGGTCGGCTACACCTTC. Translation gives CASSQVTGVGYTF.

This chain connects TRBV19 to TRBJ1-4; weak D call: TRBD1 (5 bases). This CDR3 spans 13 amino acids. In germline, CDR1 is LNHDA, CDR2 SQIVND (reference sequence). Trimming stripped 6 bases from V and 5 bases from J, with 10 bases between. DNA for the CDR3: TGTGCCAGTAGCGACAGCTACAATGAAAAACTGTTTTTT. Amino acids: CASSDSYNEKLFF.

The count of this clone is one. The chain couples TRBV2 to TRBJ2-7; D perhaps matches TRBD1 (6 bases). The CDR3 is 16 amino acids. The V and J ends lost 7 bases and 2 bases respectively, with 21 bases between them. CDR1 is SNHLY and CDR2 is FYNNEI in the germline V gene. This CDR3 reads CASTLHGAGDPYEQYF. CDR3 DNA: TGTGCCAGCACCTTACATGGGGCAGGGGATCCCTACGAGCAGTACTTC.

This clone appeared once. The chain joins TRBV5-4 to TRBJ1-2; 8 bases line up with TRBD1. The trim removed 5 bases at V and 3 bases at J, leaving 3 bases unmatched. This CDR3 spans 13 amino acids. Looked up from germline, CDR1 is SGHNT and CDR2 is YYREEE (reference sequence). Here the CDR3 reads CASSLQGDYGYTF. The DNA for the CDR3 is TGTGCCAGCAGTCTACAGGGGGACTATGGCTACACCTTC.

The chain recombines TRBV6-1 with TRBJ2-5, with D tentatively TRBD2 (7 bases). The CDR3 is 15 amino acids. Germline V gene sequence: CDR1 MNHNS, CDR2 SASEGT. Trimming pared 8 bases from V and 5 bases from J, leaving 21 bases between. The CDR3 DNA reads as TGTGCCAGCGGGGCGGGGGCCCGCCGGTCGGAGACCCAGTACTTC. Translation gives CASGAGARRSETQYF.

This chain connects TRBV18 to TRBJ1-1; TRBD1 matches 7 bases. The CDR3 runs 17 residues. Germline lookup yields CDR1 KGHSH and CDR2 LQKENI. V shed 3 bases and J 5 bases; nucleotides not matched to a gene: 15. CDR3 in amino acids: CASSPLDPTGVGTEAFF. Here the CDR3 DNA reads TGTGCCAGCTCACCGCTGGATCCTACAGGGGTAGGGACTGAAGCTTTCTTT.

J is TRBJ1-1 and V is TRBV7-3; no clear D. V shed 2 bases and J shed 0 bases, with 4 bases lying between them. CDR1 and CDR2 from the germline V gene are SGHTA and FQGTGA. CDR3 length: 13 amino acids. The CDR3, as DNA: TGTGCCAGCAGCTTATCGGTGAACACTGAAGCTTTCTTT. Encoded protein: CASSLSVNTEAFF.

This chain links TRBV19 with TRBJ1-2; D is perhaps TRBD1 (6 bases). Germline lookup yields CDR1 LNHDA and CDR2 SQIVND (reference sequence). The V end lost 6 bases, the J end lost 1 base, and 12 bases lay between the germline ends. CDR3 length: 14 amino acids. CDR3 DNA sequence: TGTGCCAGTAGCACAGGGTTTTTTAACTATGGCTACACCTTC. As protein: CASSTGFFNYGYTF.

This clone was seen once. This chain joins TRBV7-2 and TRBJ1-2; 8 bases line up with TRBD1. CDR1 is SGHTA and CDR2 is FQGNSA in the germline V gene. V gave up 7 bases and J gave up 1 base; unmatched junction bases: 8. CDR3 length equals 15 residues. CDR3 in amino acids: CASTRGQARNYGYTF. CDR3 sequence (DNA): TGTGCCAGCACCCGGGGACAGGCCCGTAACTATGGCTACACCTTC.

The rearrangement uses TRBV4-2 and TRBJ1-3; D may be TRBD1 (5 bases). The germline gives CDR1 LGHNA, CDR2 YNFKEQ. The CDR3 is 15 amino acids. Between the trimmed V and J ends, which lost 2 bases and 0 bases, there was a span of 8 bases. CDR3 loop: CASSQTGYSGNTIYF. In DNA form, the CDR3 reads TGTGCCAGCAGCCAAACAGGCTACTCTGGAAACACCATATATTTT.

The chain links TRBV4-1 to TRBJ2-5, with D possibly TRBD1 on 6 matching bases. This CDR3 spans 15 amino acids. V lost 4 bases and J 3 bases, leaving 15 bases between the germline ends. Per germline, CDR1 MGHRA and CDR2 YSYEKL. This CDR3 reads CASSRSGRGEETQYF. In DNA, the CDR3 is TGCGCCAGCAGCCGTTCAGGCAGGGGAGAAGAGACCCAGTACTTC.

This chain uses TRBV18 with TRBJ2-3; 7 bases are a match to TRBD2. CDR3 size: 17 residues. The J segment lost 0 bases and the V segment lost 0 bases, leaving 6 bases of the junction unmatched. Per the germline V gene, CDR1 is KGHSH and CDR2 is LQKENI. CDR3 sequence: CASSPPWRGTSTDTQYF. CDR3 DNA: TGTGCCAGCTCACCACCGTGGCGGGGGACCAGCACAGATACGCAGTATTTT.

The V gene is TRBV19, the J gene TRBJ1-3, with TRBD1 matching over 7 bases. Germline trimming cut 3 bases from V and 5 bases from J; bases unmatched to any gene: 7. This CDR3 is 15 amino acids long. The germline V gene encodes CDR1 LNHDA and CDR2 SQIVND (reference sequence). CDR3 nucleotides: TGTGCCAGTAGTATCCCGGCAGGGGGGAGAAACACCATATATTTT. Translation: CASSIPAGGRNTIYF.